This T cell receptor beta chain was identified during a study of blood T cell repertoires in COVID-19. V was cut by 2 bases and J by 1 base, with 14 bases left in between. Germline V lookup: CDR1 MNHEY, CDR2 SMNVEV (reference sequence). This CDR3 has 17 amino acids. This study enrolled people aged 18 to 89 from roughly 24 US geographic areas. How the authors handled the data: Estimation of nucleated cell counts relied on the amplification of reference gene primers. Measured with immunoSEQ multiplex PCR; TCRdb has only the in-frame clones, and not every one. The V and J calls and the clone size are those of that table, but D and trimming were determined from the DNA. The sample holds 300,000 to 400,000 clones, roughly 90% seen once.

The chain is built from TRBV27 and TRBJ2-2, with TRBD1 as a possible D gene (5 bases). Sequencing was done on a sample of PBMCs or T cells enriched from blood (not recorded which). This TCR was sampled from a man aged 55 to 70 who had recovered from COVID-19. Written as DNA, the CDR3 is TGTGCCAGCAGTTTAGGCTGGGTGACAGAGAACACCGGGGAGCTGTTTTTT. This encodes CASSLGWVTENTGELFF.